Listed below are T cell receptor beta chains from one sample, sequenced in a study of T cell changes during pregnancy in multiple sclerosis. This table comes from immunoSEQ multiplex PCR, and its TCRdb copy is limited to in-frame clones, with some not included. This sample has 78,000 or so clones, with 75% to 95% found just once. Sequences were derived from CD4+ T cells from peripheral blood mononuclear cells, sampled before pregnancy. Receptor source: a female donor with multiple sclerosis, enrolled in a pregnancy study. The CDR3 runs from the conserved cysteine through the conserved F or W. The D gene is left open where the match is weak. Not all rows give a size; the values are once, few, many and, for expanded clones, a class.

TRBV28	.	.	TRBJ1-6	TGTGCCAGCAGTTCCGTATCTTCACCCCTCCACTTT	CASSSVSSPLHF
TRBV14	few	TRBD2	TRBJ2-3	TGTGCCAGCAGCCAAGTCACAGCGGGAGGAGCAGATACGCAGTATTTT	CASSQVTAGGADTQYF
TRBV29-1	few	TRBD1	TRBJ1-1	TGCAGCGCTGGACAGGGAGGAACTGAAGCTTTCTTT	CSAGQGGTEAFF
TRBV7-2	.	TRBD1	TRBJ2-4	TGTGCCAGCAGCCCGGTACAGGGGGGAAACATTCAGTACTTC	CASSPVQGGNIQYF
TRBV7-2	once	TRBD1	TRBJ1-2	TGTGCCAGCAGCCCGGGACAGGGGGCTGGCTACACCTTC	CASSPGQGAGYTF
TRBV5-5	.	TRBD2	TRBJ2-7	TGTGCCAGCAGCCGAGGACTAGCGGGGGATGGGGAGCAGTACTTC	CASSRGLAGDGEQYF
TRBV15	.	.	TRBJ1-1	TGTGCCACCAGCAGTCCCGGGGGTGTGCACACTGAAGCTTTCTTT	CATSSPGGVHTEAFF
TRBV27	.	.	TRBJ2-2	TGTGCCAGCAGTTTATTTATCCAGGTGGTAGGGGACACCGGGGAGCTGTTTTTT	CASSLFIQVVGDTGELFF
TRBV5-8	.	TRBD1	TRBJ1-4	TGTGCCAGCAGCTTTCACAGGGGGAAAAGAGATGAAAAACTGTTTTTT	CASSFHRGKRDEKLFF
TRBV7-3	.	TRBD2	TRBJ2-1	TGTGCCAGCAGCTTAACCCCTAGCGGGGGGTTCAATGAGCAGTTCTTC	CASSLTPSGGFNEQFF
TRBV23-1	.	TRBD1	TRBJ2-2	TGCGCCAGCAGCCGCGTCCCACCGGGACAGGGGGTTTGCACCGGGGAGCTGTTTTTT	CASSRVPPGQGVCTGELFF
TRBV30	.	TRBD1	TRBJ1-1	TGTGCCTGGAGGGGGACAGGTCCCACTGAAGCTTTCTTT	CAWRGTGPTEAFF
TRBV7-9	.	TRBD1	TRBJ2-7	TGTGCCAGCAGCCCGGGACAGGGCTACGAGCAGTACTTC	CASSPGQGYEQYF
TRBV5-1	.	.	TRBJ2-7	TGCGCCAGCAGCCCTACCACAGGGAGCGAGCAGTACTTC	CASSPTTGSEQYF
TRBV19	.	TRBD1	TRBJ2-7	TGTGCCAGTAGAACGGGACAGACGACTCTTACCTACGAGCAGTACTTC	CASRTGQTTLTYEQYF
TRBV6-5	.	.	TRBJ2-7	TGTGCCAGCAGTGAGCCTTACGAGCAGTACTTC	CASSEPYEQYF
TRBV9	.	.	TRBJ1-1	TGTGCCAGCAGCGCCCAGTCTCGGGGGACTGAAGCTTTCTTT	CASSAQSRGTEAFF
TRBV28	.	.	TRBJ1-5	TGTGCCAGCAGGACAGATAGCAATCAGCCCCAGCATTTT	CASRTDSNQPQHF
TRBV18	.	TRBD2	TRBJ2-5	TGTGCCAGCTCACCTGGAGCGGGGGGTTTGGAGACCCAGTACTTC	CASSPGAGGLETQYF
TRBV10-1	.	TRBD2	TRBJ2-3	TGCGCCAGCAGACCCGGGGGGGGACTAGCGGGAGGGAGGGCAGATACGCAGTATTTT	CASRPGGGLAGGRADTQYF
TRBV2	.	.	TRBJ1-4	TGTGCCAGCAGCTCTACTGGAGGGGAAAAACTGTTTTTT	CASSSTGGEKLFF
TRBV6-5	.	.	TRBJ1-5	TGTGCCAGCAGCCAAACGGGTCTTAGCGGTCAGCCCCAGCATTTT	CASSQTGLSGQPQHF
TRBV7-2	.	TRBD2	TRBJ2-7	TGTGCCAGCAGCTCAGGACTAGCGGGCGAGCAGTACTTC	CASSSGLAGEQYF
TRBV14	.	TRBD1	TRBJ1-2	TGTGCCAGCAGCCTAAGCCTTCGGACAGGGGAAATGAATGGCTACACCTTC	CASSLSLRTGEMNGYTF